This paragraph covers one TCR beta chain sequence. The target antigen is unknown. The CDR3 spans 14 residues. The germline V gene has CDR1 SGHNT and CDR2 YENEEA. The V end lost 2 bases, the J end lost 5 bases, and 12 bases lay between the germline ends. This sample was taken from a study of T cell repertoires in aging, cancer and after chemotherapy. TRB rearrangements spanning V, D and J were amplified using mixed TRB-A/B primers. From the multiplex PCR reads, TCRdb called clonotypes with MiXCR, one entry per CDR3 protein. In the table there are around 1,800 distinct CDR3 sequences, about 60% of which are singletons. General study findings and limits: Median generation probability rose over the chemotherapy interval in each cancer cohort, suggesting rebound thymic output.

The template was genomic DNA from peripheral blood, not RNA. The sample comprised blood. The sequence derives from a human donor with a blood cancer. The chain employs TRBV11-3 and TRBJ1-1; D gene uncertain. This CDR3 reads CASSLRPERTEAFF. The DNA for the CDR3 is TGTGCCAGCAGCTTAAGGCCGGAGAGGACTGAAGCTTTCTTT.